The T cell receptor (beta chain) described here comes from a study of molecular identifiers for immune sequencing clone quantification (dated by TCRdb to 2016 to 2019). For context, the study as a whole: For a replicate experiment, RNA from approximately 20,000 or 100,000 naive CD8 T cells was divided into five aliquots, of which four were sequenced. This methods study benchmarked molecular-identifier clustering-based TCR repertoire sequencing (MIDCIRS) and TCR RNA copy counting, using CD8 T cells to do so. General conclusions and limits of the study: Highly expanded clone sizes could be underestimated if identical TCR molecules share a barcode. In CMV-specific effector cells, clones with more than 20 RNA copies contained over 99% of molecules, whereas in naive cells such clones contained under 1% of molecules. Spiked-in Jurkat TCR RNA equal to a single cell's worth was reported to be detectable even within 1,100,000 naive CD8 T cells. Naive libraries contained spiked-in Jurkat TCR RNA (approximately nine copies' worth), which is not part of the donor repertoire. Modeling indicated roughly 3.3 TCR RNA copies recovered per cell, compared with about 9.7 by digital PCR, which implies a capture efficiency of approximately 30%. Without barcode sub-clustering, chimeric consensus sequences inflated TCR diversity; chimeras reached as high as 47%.

The library was prepared using PCR. TCRdb names Illumina HiSeq 4000 as the instrument used. Bulk TCR libraries were made following a previously described method, with the TCR primers given in Table S5. The Qiagen AllPrep DNA/RNA kit was used to purify total RNA. Before analysis, reads from multiple sequencing runs of one library were combined. As for how the authors treated the data: Reads were retained only if their TCR constant sequence matched exactly, and those retained reads were trimmed to 150 nt and grouped according to their 12-nt molecular barcodes. Reads within each barcode group were sub-clustered using a 15% Levenshtein threshold, and quality-weighted consensus sequences were constructed for each RNA molecule. Non-functional sequences were excluded, and lower-count sequences lying one edit away from another sequence were also excluded. On the basis of fitting two negative binomial distributions, barcode sub-clusters with fewer than 20% of the maximum read count were discarded. Clones were called with MiXCR by TCRdb after fastp trimmed the public reads at Q25, and only in-frame beta chains were retained. Merged by CDR3 protein, the rows form single entries marked with the most common genes and DNA. The V and J calls here are based on TCRdb, not the publication. A total of more than 300,000 distinct CDR3 sequences appear in this sample, about 20% of them only once. The biggest ten clones account for approximately 0.8% of the sample.

This clonotype was seen at least ten times. Its antigen specificity is not known. Base quality data are lacking; no much larger clone is found one base away. Taken from cysteine to phenylalanine, the CDR3 has 15 residues. Only CDR3 DNA remains: 45 bases, in frame from the first base. CDR1 SEHNR and CDR2 FQNEAQ were looked up in the germline V gene (reference sequence). After removal of 8 bases from V and 6 bases from J, the junction retains 8 bases not matched to a gene. Libraries of naive CD8 T cells were generated from roughly 20,000 to 1,000,000 sorted cells, with 10%, 30% or 50% of the purified RNA used. Naive CD8 T cells, defined as CD8+CD4-CCR7+CD45RA+, were FACS-sorted into RLT Plus buffer on a BD FACSAria II. To test detection sensitivity, Jurkat RNA equivalent to under 12 TCR copies was spiked into samples of about 19,000-1,000,000 naive CD8 T cells. Enrichment of CD8 T cells was done with RosetteSep CD8+ T Cell Enrichment Cocktail plus Ficoll-Paque, and ACK red cell lysis came afterward.

This sequence was found in a human donor in good health. Some libraries in this study had Jurkat cell RNA spiked in. Sequenced material: naive CD8+ T cells from blood, with Jurkat cell RNA spiked in. The sample's cell subset or site label is to be understood as: FACS-sorted CD8+CD4-CCR7+CD45RA+ naive T cells. The rearrangement joined TRBV7-9 to TRBJ2-2; a stretch of 11 junction bases matches TRBD2. The base sequence is TGTGCCAGCCAAACTAGCGGGAGAGGCGCCGGGGAGCTGTTTTTT. Translated, this gives CASQTSGRGAGELFF.